This T cell receptor beta chain is from a study of CD8+CD57+ T cells in acquired aplastic anemia. Across the study: When averaged, DNA from sorted CD4+ and CD8+ cells came to around 3.1 ug. CD4+ cell libraries from healthy donors averaged about 10.8 million reads. Findings and caveats of the study: Shared by patients and controls, approximately 28 CD8+ CDR3s were abundant in patients.

The germline gives CDR1 LGHNA, CDR2 YNFKEQ. This CDR3 is 16 amino acids long. The V end lost 1 base, the J end lost 4 bases, and 15 bases lay between the germline ends. TCR beta VDJ and CDR3 profiling used genomic DNA as template. Using its own MiXCR run on the reads, TCRdb lists one record per CDR3 protein. Among about 180,000 distinct CDR3 sequences, around half were seen once, and the ten largest hold under 3%. This clonotype has a count of ten or more. What it binds is not known. This chain connects TRBV4-2 to TRBJ2-3, with a weak D call TRBD2 (6 bases). This clonotype originated in a human donor in good health. Sample: sorted CD4+, CD8+, or CD8+CD57+ T cells (not recorded which) from PBMCs. Here the CDR3 DNA reads TGTGCCAGCAGCCAAGTCGGACTACAGTCAGCAGATACGCAGTATTTT. Encoded protein: CASSQVGLQSADTQYF.